These 27 T cell receptor beta chains originate from one sample sequenced in a study of control samples from healthy donors and cancer patients. Assay: immunoSEQ multiplex PCR; the TCRdb copy retains only in-frame clones and omits some. The sample has around 90,000 clones, more than 70% seen once. Specimen: blood. All receptors come from a woman aged 35 to 49 in good health.

The gene calls are TRBV6-5 and TRBJ1-2; D is unclear. The V end lost 2 bases, the J end lost 3 bases, and 16 bases lay between the germline ends. Germline V lookup: CDR1 MNHEY, CDR2 SVGAGI. This CDR3 is 16 amino acids long. CDR3 loop: CASSYVPQASDYGYTF. The CDR3 region has the DNA TGTGCCAGCAGTTACGTCCCGCAGGCGTCGGACTATGGCTACACCTTC.

The chain recombines TRBV4-1 with TRBJ1-5, with D uncertain. The length of the CDR3 is 17 residues. Per germline, CDR1 MGHRA and CDR2 YSYEKL. V lost 0 bases and J lost 0, with 12 bases in between. The CDR3, as DNA: TGCGCCAGCAGCCAAGATCTAAGCAGTTATAGCAATCAGCCCCAGCATTTT. As protein: CASSQDLSSYSNQPQHF.

J is TRBJ2-1 and V is TRBV24-1; D not resolved. This CDR3 spans 13 amino acids. V lost 4 bases, J lost 4 bases, and 7 bases lay in between. Germline V gene sequence: CDR1 KGHDR, CDR2 SFDVKD. The CDR3: CATSEVGYNEQFF. The CDR3 DNA follows: TGTGCCACCAGTGAGGTAGGGTACAATGAGCAGTTCTTC.

The chain links TRBV6-5 to TRBJ1-6, with 9 positions matching TRBD1. Germline assignment: CDR1 MNHEY and CDR2 SVGAGI. The V and J ends lost 3 bases and 9 bases, in that order; junction bases with no gene match: 9. There are 16 residues in the CDR3. The CDR3 DNA reads TGTGCCAGCAGTTATGGAGTTGGGACAGGGAGTTCACCCCTCCACTTT. Protein product: CASSYGVGTGSSPLHF.

The V gene is TRBV5-1, the J gene TRBJ2-5; TRBD1 aligns across 10 bases. Germline-derived CDR1 and CDR2 are SGHRS and YFSETQ. V dropped 3 bases and J dropped 5; count of bases not matched to a gene: 4. This CDR3 contains 14 residues. The DNA of the CDR3 is TGCGCCAGCAGCTGGACAGGGGGTTGGGAGACCCAGTACTTC. Protein product: CASSWTGGWETQYF.

V gene TRBV7-3 combines with J gene TRBJ2-6; D assignment may be TRBD1 or TRBD2 (5 bases each). The CDR3 runs to 15 residues. Germline V gene lookup returns CDR1 SGHTA and CDR2 FQGTGA. V lost 6 bases, J lost 4 bases, and 13 bases lay in between. CDR3 in amino acids: CASSTQGAGANVLTF. CDR3 bases: TGTGCCAGCAGTACGCAGGGAGCCGGGGCCAACGTCCTGACTTTC.

V and J are TRBV7-3 and TRBJ2-1; no clear D gene. Trimming shortened V by 1 base and J by 6 bases, and 7 bases separated the two germline ends. The CDR3 extends over 13 amino acids. Germline V gene data show CDR1 as SGHTA and CDR2 as FQGTGA. The CDR3 region has the DNA TGTGCCAGCAGCTTAATGGCTAGCAATGAGCAGTTCTTC. Encoded protein: CASSLMASNEQFF. Together with reference TRBV7-3 and TRBJ2-1, the CDR3 gives the full variable domain: GAGVSQTPSNKVTEKGKYVELRCDPISGHTALYWYRQSLGQGPEFLIYFQGTGAADDSGLPNDRFFAVRPEGSVSTLKIQRTERGDSAVYLCASSLMASNEQFFGPGTRLTVL.

The V and J genes are TRBV5-1 and TRBJ2-2; 7 bases are shared with TRBD1. V shed 4 bases and J 0 bases; nucleotides not matched to a gene: 6. The CDR3 consists of 16 residues. Per germline, CDR1 SGHRS and CDR2 YFSETQ. The CDR3 region has the DNA TGCGCCAGCAGCACCCGGACAGGAGCGAACACCGGGGAGCTGTTTTTT. As protein: CASSTRTGANTGELFF.

CDR3 amino acids: CAWSVLSLRDRPRAFF. The CDR3 nucleotides read TGTGCCTGGAGTGTGCTCTCCCTCCGGGACAGGCCTAGGGCTTTCTTT. The chain couples TRBV30 to TRBJ1-1, with TRBD1 matching 8 bases. Trimming removed 0 bases from V and 11 bases from J; junction bases left unmatched: 17. This CDR3 has 16 residues. CDR1 GTSNPN and CDR2 SVGIG come from the germline V gene (reference sequence).

The gene calls are TRBV12-3 or TRBV12-4 and TRBJ2-6; perhaps TRBD1 as D (5 bases). The V end was cut by 5 bases, the J end by 8 bases, with 10 bases between. The CDR3 runs 13 residues. In DNA form, the CDR3 reads TGTGCCAGCAGTCCTAGACAGACCAACGTCCTGACTTTC. Residues: CASSPRQTNVLTF.

The gene calls are TRBV3-1 (or the pseudogene TRBV3-2) and TRBJ2-7; the match to TRBD1 covers 8 bases. This CDR3 is built from 13 residues. The germline V gene encodes CDR1 LGHDT and CDR2 YNNKEL (reference sequence). V was pared by 4 bases and J by 3 bases, with 2 bases of the junction left unmatched. In nucleotides, the CDR3 is TGTGCCAGCAGCCGACAGGGGTTCTACGAGCAGTACTTC. Protein: CASSRQGFYEQYF.

The V call is TRBV27, the J call TRBJ2-1; D might be TRBD1 or TRBD2, each matching 5 bases. Germline V lookup: CDR1 MNHEY, CDR2 SMNVEV (reference sequence). This CDR3 comprises 15 residues. Deletions cut 3 bases from V and 9 bases from J, with 18 bases between. CDR3 loop: CASSFHWGLSTEQFF. Here the CDR3 DNA reads TGTGCCAGCAGTTTTCATTGGGGGTTATCTACTGAGCAGTTCTTC.

V is TRBV6-1 and J is TRBJ1-2; TRBD1 matches 11 bases. CDR3 length equals 15 residues. V shed 0 bases and J 4 bases; nucleotides not matched to a gene: 1. CDR1 is MNHNS and CDR2 is SASEGT in the germline V gene. CDR3 bases: TGTGCCAGCAGTGAAGCCGGGACAGGGGGCTATGGCTACACCTTC. Amino acids: CASSEAGTGGYGYTF.

This sequence joins TRBV5-1 and TRBJ1-1; 7 bases agree with TRBD1. The CDR3 length is 15 residues. Germline assignment: CDR1 SGHRS and CDR2 YFSETQ. J lost 0 bases, V lost 4 bases, and 6 bases had no gene match. CDR3 DNA sequence: TGCGCCAGCAGCCTAATGACAGGGATGAACACTGAAGCTTTCTTT. It is translated as CASSLMTGMNTEAFF.

The V call is TRBV7-3, the J call TRBJ2-3; 8 bases are a match to TRBD1. V gave up 5 bases and J gave up 3 bases; unmatched junction bases: 4. The V gene's germline CDR1 is SGHTA and CDR2 FQGTGA. The CDR3 length is 14 residues. DNA for the CDR3: TGTGCCAGCAGCCCGACAGGGGAGACAGATACGCAGTATTTT. Translated, it gives CASSPTGETDTQYF.

The chain combines TRBV9 with TRBJ1-3; 7 bases match TRBD1. The CDR3 spans 17 residues. Germline V gene lookup returns CDR1 SGDLS and CDR2 YYNGEE. Trimming cost V 0 bases and J 1 base; bases outside gene matches: 7. The CDR3 reads CASSVALEGASGNTIYF. The CDR3 bases are TGTGCCAGCAGCGTAGCTCTCGAGGGGGCGTCTGGAAACACCATATATTTT. Together with reference TRBV9 and TRBJ1-3, the CDR3 gives the full variable domain: DSGVTQTPKHLITATGQRVTLRCSPRSGDLSVYWYQQSLDQGLQFLIQYYNGEERAKGNILERFSAQQFPDLHSELNLSSLELGDSALYFCASSVALEGASGNTIYFGEGSWLTVV.

The rearrangement joins TRBV7-3 to TRBJ2-1; 9 bases are a match to TRBD2. The germline gives CDR1 SGHTA, CDR2 FQGTGA. The CDR3 is 16 residues long. Trimming removed 5 bases from V and 4 bases from J; junction bases left unmatched: 9. Here the CDR3 DNA reads TGTGCCAGCAGCCCCTTCGGCGGGGGGGCTTACAATGAGCAGTTCTTC. Translating it yields CASSPFGGGAYNEQFF.

A note on this clone: Other nucleotide sequences in the sample specify the same CDR3. The rearrangement uses TRBV7-3 and TRBJ2-1; D possibly corresponds to TRBD1 (6 bases). The CDR3 length is 13 residues. Germline lookup yields CDR1 SGHTA and CDR2 FQGTGA. V lost 3 bases to trimming and J lost 4 bases, with 7 bases between them. The CDR3 DNA sequence: TGTGCCAGCAGCTTGGACAGTTACAATGAGCAGTTCTTC. Residues: CASSLDSYNEQFF.

The V and J genes are TRBV7-2 and TRBJ2-1; D is uncertain. V was trimmed by 5 bases and J by 9 bases, leaving 14 bases between them. The CDR3 contains 13 residues. CDR1 is SGHTA and CDR2 is FQGNSA in the germline V gene. The CDR3 DNA is TGTGCCAGCAGCCCAAACCGACGGGTTGAGCAGTTCTTC. Protein: CASSPNRRVEQFF.

V usage is TRBV9 and J usage is TRBJ1-1, with D possibly TRBD1 on 5 matching bases. CDR1 is SGDLS and CDR2 is YYNGEE in the germline V gene. V was shortened by 1 base and J by 3 bases, with 7 bases between the two germline ends. The CDR3 length is 13 residues. The CDR3 here is CASSVQGDTEAFF. CDR3 DNA sequence: TGTGCCAGCAGCGTACAGGGTGACACTGAAGCTTTCTTT.

The chain employs TRBV7-6 and TRBJ2-3; tentative D call: TRBD2 (5 bases). This CDR3 is built from 14 residues. Germline CDR1 is SGHVS and CDR2 is FNYEAQ. V was clipped by 8 bases and J by 0 bases, with 12 bases between them. CDR3 amino acids: CASRSGSSTDTQYF. The CDR3 DNA sequence: TGTGCCAGCCGCTCGGGGTCTAGCACAGATACGCAGTATTTT.

The chain links TRBV6-5 to TRBJ1-1; D not certain. V was clipped by 7 bases and J by 0 bases, with 9 bases between them. Germline values: CDR1 MNHEY, CDR2 SVGAGI. The CDR3 consists of 13 residues. The CDR3, as DNA: TGTGCCAGCACGTCGACAATGAACACTGAAGCTTTCTTT. Translation: CASTSTMNTEAFF.

This chain uses TRBV5-4 with TRBJ2-3; perhaps TRBD2 as D (7 bases). The V end was cut by 5 bases, the J end by 3 bases, with 16 bases between. CDR1 and CDR2 from the germline V gene are SGHNT and YYREEE (reference sequence). CDR3 size: 15 residues. The CDR3 bases are TGTGCCAGCAGGGGGCCGGGGGGCAGGACAGATACGCAGTATTTT. Translating it yields CASRGPGGRTDTQYF.

The V gene is TRBV7-2, the J gene TRBJ1-2; TRBD1 matches at 9 bases. CDR3 size: 15 residues. Per the germline V gene, CDR1 is SGHTA and CDR2 is FQGNSA. V was pared by 5 bases and J by 2 bases, with 6 bases of the junction left unmatched. This CDR3 reads CASSPGGQGNYGYTF. The CDR3 DNA sequence: TGTGCCAGCAGCCCAGGGGGACAGGGAAACTATGGCTACACCTTC.

The chain employs TRBV4-3 and TRBJ1-3; 7 bases line up with TRBD1. The CDR3 sequence is 17 residues long. Losses at the gene ends were 0 bases for V and 2 bases for J; bases not matched to a gene: 7. Germline CDR1 LGHNA, CDR2 YSLEER. CDR3 protein: CASSQDGPGTAGNTIYF. For the CDR3, the DNA is TGCGCCAGCAGCCAAGATGGCCCTGGGACAGCTGGAAACACCATATATTTT.

The chain has TRBV5-3 and TRBJ2-4, with D tentatively TRBD1 (6 bases). TRBV5-3 falls under the ORF class, with uncertain function. The CDR3 runs to 19 residues. The ends were cut back, 1 base at V and 0 bases at J, with 20 bases in the middle. The CDR3 sequence is CARSLPLFTGQLAKNIQYF. The CDR3 nucleotides are TGTGCCAGAAGCTTGCCCCTCTTTACAGGGCAACTAGCCAAAAACATTCAGTACTTC.

The rearrangement uses TRBV2 and TRBJ1-1, with a tentative D call TRBD1 (5 bases). V lost 7 bases to trimming and J lost 3 bases, with 12 bases between them. Germline V lookup: CDR1 SNHLY, CDR2 FYNNEI. The CDR3 is 13 amino acids. CDR3 protein: CASNGPGDTEAFF. The DNA for the CDR3 is TGTGCCAGCAATGGCCCGGGGGACACTGAAGCTTTCTTT.